Shown below are 25 T cell receptor beta chains from a single sample sequenced in a study of radiotherapy plus CTLA-4 blockade in lung cancer. The repertoire was sequenced with immunoSEQ multiplex PCR; TCRdb's copy has only in-frame clones and lacks some. The profile shows about 53,000 clones, about 85% of them singletons. The specimen comprised peripheral blood, sampled from a patient treated with radiotherapy plus ipilimumab. These receptors were obtained from a human donor with non-small cell lung cancer whose response to radiotherapy plus ipilimumab could not be evaluated.

This clone was detected only a few times. This chain joins TRBV7-9 and TRBJ2-7; no clear D gene. Trimming stripped 2 bases from V and 2 bases from J, with 10 bases between. The germline V gene has CDR1 SEHNR and CDR2 FQNEAQ (reference sequence). The CDR3 is 14 amino acids. CDR3: CASSLLQTPYEQYF. CDR3 nucleotide sequence: TGTGCCAGCAGCTTACTACAGACCCCCTACGAGCAGTACTTC. Drawing the rest from reference TRBV7-9 and TRBJ2-7, the complete variable domain is DTGVSQNPRHKITKRGQNVTFRCDPISEHNRLYWYRQTLGQGPEFLTYFQNEAQLEKSRLLSDRFSAERPKGSFSTLEIQRTEQGDSAMYLCASSLLQTPYEQYFGPGTRLTVT.

The rearrangement joins TRBV6-5 to TRBJ1-2; D unclear. V was shortened by 2 bases and J by 5 bases, with 6 bases between the two germline ends. This CDR3 has 12 residues. The germline V gene has CDR1 MNHEY and CDR2 SVGAGI. The CDR3 loop reads CASSYPGYGYTF. The DNA of the CDR3 is TGTGCCAGCAGTTACCCGGGGTATGGCTACACCTTC.

This chain's CDR3 is CASSLYADGQGENTIYF. CDR3 bases: TGTGCCAGCAGCTTATACGCAGATGGGCAGGGGGAAAACACCATATATTTT. The V call is TRBV7-6, the J call TRBJ1-3; 7 nucleotides agree with TRBD1. V gave up 2 bases and J gave up 6 bases; unmatched junction bases: 13. Germline values: CDR1 SGHVS, CDR2 FNYEAQ. The CDR3 runs to 17 residues.

V and J are TRBV14 and TRBJ2-7; 8 positions match TRBD2. This CDR3 contains 16 residues. Germline CDR1 and CDR2: SGHDN and FVKESK. V was pared by 4 bases and J by 4 bases, with 12 bases of the junction left unmatched. The CDR3 sequence is CASSPPTSGRGYEQYF. The CDR3 DNA reads TGTGCCAGCAGCCCACCCACCAGCGGGAGAGGGTACGAGCAGTACTTC.

The chain carries TRBV5-6 and TRBJ2-2, with a tentative D call TRBD1 (6 bases). Trimming cost V 1 base and J 1 base, with 8 bases left between them. From germline, CDR1 is SGHDT and CDR2 YYEEEE. The CDR3 is 15 amino acids. The CDR3: CASSLTGLNTGELFF. The CDR3 coding sequence is TGTGCCAGCAGCTTGACAGGGTTGAACACCGGGGAGCTGTTTTTT.

The V and J genes are TRBV9 and TRBJ2-7; no definite D call. From germline, CDR1 is SGDLS and CDR2 YYNGEE. The CDR3 loop spans 14 amino acids. Trimming took 3 bases from V and 2 from J, leaving 12 bases between them. The CDR3 DNA is TGTGCCAGCAGCGCCCCGCAGGCCCCCTACGAGCAGTACTTC. Protein: CASSAPQAPYEQYF.

The chain links TRBV29-1 to TRBJ1-2; weak D call: TRBD1 (5 bases). The V gene's germline CDR1 is SQVTM and CDR2 ANQGSEA. The length of the CDR3 is 14 residues. Between the trimmed V and J ends, which lost 8 bases and 6 bases, there was a span of 22 bases. For the CDR3, the DNA is TGCAGCTACTCCCGGGACTCCACGGGCCATGGCTACACCTTC. Translating gives CSYSRDSTGHGYTF.

J is TRBJ1-2 and V is TRBV19, with TRBD1 matching 11 bases. The J segment lost 4 bases and the V segment lost 4 bases, leaving 8 bases of the junction unmatched. This CDR3 is 16 amino acids long. Germline assignment: CDR1 LNHDA and CDR2 SQIVND (reference sequence). As DNA, the CDR3 is TGTGCCAGTAGTACCTCAGGACAGGGGGCAGTCTATGGCTACACCTTC. Translated, it gives CASSTSGQGAVYGYTF.

This rearrangement joins TRBV19 to TRBJ1-1, with a possible D match to TRBD1 (6 bases). Germline V gene data show CDR1 as LNHDA and CDR2 as SQIVND (reference sequence). V was clipped by 3 bases and J by 3 bases, with 14 bases between them. The CDR3 has 15 amino acids. DNA for the CDR3: TGTGCCAGTAGTATTGGACAGTCCACGCACACTGAAGCTTTCTTT. Translating it yields CASSIGQSTHTEAFF.

V and J are TRBV27 and TRBJ1-4; no definite D call. Germline assignment: CDR1 MNHEY and CDR2 SMNVEV (reference sequence). The CDR3 consists of 13 residues. V lost 8 bases and J lost 5, with 12 bases in between. CDR3 sequence reads: CASGRGRNEKLFF. The DNA for the CDR3 is TGTGCCAGCGGTAGAGGTCGGAATGAAAAACTGTTTTTT. The full variable domain, its missing parts supplied by reference TRBV27 and TRBJ1-4, is EAQVTQNPRYLITVTGKKLTVTCSQNMNHEYMSWYRQDPGLGLRQIYYSMNVEVTDKGDVPEGYKVSRKEKRNFPLILESPSPNQTSLYFCASGRGRNEKLFFGSGTQLSVL.

In DNA, the CDR3 is TGTGCCAGCAGCTTGACAGGACAGGGAGGTTTTGAAAAACTGTTTTTT. Translating it yields CASSLTGQGGFEKLFF. This chain connects TRBV7-2 to TRBJ1-4; 8 bases line up with TRBD1. The CDR3 sequence is 16 residues long. Germline loops: CDR1 SGHTA, CDR2 FQGNSA. V shed 3 bases and J 7 bases; nucleotides not matched to a gene: 10.

The chain links TRBV28 to TRBJ2-1, with 7 bases aligning to TRBD2. V dropped 6 bases and J dropped 2; count of bases not matched to a gene: 7. The germline CDR1 and CDR2 sequences are MDHEN and SYDVKM. The CDR3 loop spans 15 amino acids. The CDR3 sequence is CASSQPGGAYNEQFF. In nucleotides, the CDR3 is TGTGCCAGCAGCCAACCGGGAGGCGCCTACAATGAGCAGTTCTTC.

The rearrangement links TRBV11-2 to TRBJ1-1, with D maybe TRBD1 (5 bases). CDR1 and CDR2 (germline): SGHAT, FQNNGV. Between the trimmed V and J ends, which lost 3 bases and 1 base, there was a span of 6 bases. This CDR3 spans 13 amino acids. Here the CDR3 DNA reads TGTGCCAGCAGCTTTCAGGGGAACACTGAAGCTTTCTTT. This translates into CASSFQGNTEAFF.

The chain is built from TRBV7-2 and TRBJ1-5; no definite D call. Germline lookup yields CDR1 SGHTA and CDR2 FQGNSA. This CDR3 contains 16 residues. Between the trimmed V and J ends, which lost 2 bases and 5 bases, there was a span of 16 bases. The CDR3 DNA follows: TGTGCCAGCAGCTTATCTTCCACGCGGAGTTATCAGCCCCAGCATTTT. Translated: CASSLSSTRSYQPQHF.

The J gene is TRBJ1-3, the V gene TRBV18; TRBD1 might be the D (5 bases). This CDR3 is built from 15 residues. Germline loops: CDR1 KGHSH, CDR2 LQKENI. V was trimmed by 3 bases and J by 2 bases, leaving 11 bases between them. CDR3: CASSPSREPGNTIYF. CDR3 DNA sequence: TGTGCCAGCTCACCGTCCAGGGAACCTGGAAACACCATATATTTT.

The chain is built from TRBV7-8 and TRBJ1-2; D perhaps matches TRBD1 (5 bases). The germline CDR1 and CDR2 sequences are SGHVS and FQNEAQ. V lost 2 bases to trimming and J lost 0 bases, with 10 bases between them. The CDR3 has 15 residues. The CDR3 region is CASSLSAGTNYGYTF. The CDR3 DNA follows: TGTGCCAGCAGCTTATCAGCAGGGACTAACTATGGCTACACCTTC.

This rearrangement joins TRBV28 to TRBJ2-7; TRBD1 matches 9 bases. The CDR3 length is 14 residues. V lost 4 bases, J lost 6 bases, and 7 bases stayed unmatched. The V gene's germline CDR1 is MDHEN and CDR2 SYDVKM. The CDR3 sequence is CASSSDRGLPEQYF. The CDR3 DNA reads TGTGCCAGCAGTTCGGACAGGGGCCTCCCCGAGCAGTACTTC.

The rearrangement joins TRBV2 to TRBJ2-3; the match to TRBD2 covers 9 bases. There are 16 residues in the CDR3. Germline trimming cut 6 bases from V and 3 bases from J; bases unmatched to any gene: 10. Per germline, CDR1 SNHLY and CDR2 FYNNEI. CDR3 region: CASRGGLAMVTDTQYF. CDR3 in DNA: TGTGCCAGCAGGGGGGGACTAGCCATGGTTACAGATACGCAGTATTTT.

The J gene is TRBJ1-5, the V gene TRBV5-1; a possible D gene is TRBD1 (5 bases). The V end was cut by 4 bases, the J end by 0 bases, with 11 bases between. This CDR3 has 15 residues. Per germline, CDR1 SGHRS and CDR2 YFSETQ. CDR3 DNA sequence: TGCGCCAGCAGCCTACAGGCTTATAGCAATCAGCCCCAGCATTTT. It codes for CASSLQAYSNQPQHF.

Concerning this clone: The limits of the CDR3 on the DNA are not certain, so only TCRdb's listed CDR3 is given. J is TRBJ2-1 and V is TRBV28; TRBD2 reflects the table's D call only, with no check against the DNA. Looked up from germline, CDR1 is MDHEN and CDR2 is SYDVKM. The CDR3 spans 17 residues, counting both ends. CDR3 protein: CASSHYTFGLAGAEQFF.

The genes are TRBV30 and TRBJ1-3; tentatively, D is TRBD1 (5 bases). The germline V and J ends were trimmed by 2 bases and 1 base, with 9 bases remaining between them. This CDR3 spans 14 amino acids. Germline V gives CDR1 GTSNPN, CDR2 SVGIG (reference sequence). CDR3 nucleotide sequence: TGTGCCTGGAGTTACGGGGGATCTGGAAACACCATATATTTT. Amino acid sequence: CAWSYGGSGNTIYF.

V and J are TRBV7-2 and TRBJ2-7, with D tentatively TRBD1 (6 bases). Germline loops: CDR1 SGHTA, CDR2 FQGNSA. CDR3 size: 13 residues. With 1 base removed from V and 5 bases from J, the gap between germline ends came to 9 bases. CDR3 in DNA: TGTGCCAGCAGCTTAGAACAGGGCCACGAGCAGTACTTC. Its protein product is CASSLEQGHEQYF. The complete variable domain, with remaining parts taken from reference TRBV7-2 and TRBJ2-7, reads GAGVSQSPSNKVTEKGKDVELRCDPISGHTALYWYRQSLGQGLEFLIYFQGNSAPDKSGLPSDRFSAERTGGSVSTLTIQRTQQEDSAVYLCASSLEQGHEQYFGPGTRLTVT.

This chain connects TRBV7-2 to TRBJ1-1; tentative D call: TRBD1 (5 bases). CDR3 length: 11 amino acids. V lost 5 bases and J lost 5, with 6 bases in between. Germline CDR1 and CDR2: SGHTA and FQGNSA. The CDR3 loop is CASSQGTEAFF. DNA of the CDR3: TGTGCCAGCAGCCAGGGAACTGAAGCTTTCTTT.

V usage is TRBV28 and J usage is TRBJ1-4, with unresolved D. Trimming took 1 base from V and 8 from J, leaving 8 bases between them. The CDR3 contains 13 residues. CDR1 and CDR2 from the germline V gene are MDHEN and SYDVKM. Here the CDR3 reads CASSLFSSEKLFF. In DNA, the CDR3 is TGTGCCAGCAGTTTATTTTCCTCGGAAAAACTGTTTTTT. Combining the CDR3 with reference TRBV28 and TRBJ1-4 gives the whole variable domain DVKVTQSSRYLVKRTGEKVFLECVQDMDHENMFWYRQDPGLGLRLIYFSYDVKMKEKGDIPEGYSVSREKKERFSLILESASTNQTSMYLCASSLFSSEKLFFGSGTQLSVL.

The CDR3 DNA is TGTGCCAGCAGTTTTGGGGGGAAAGGCCACGAGCAGTACTTC. This sequence encodes CASSFGGKGHEQYF. The V and J genes are TRBV28 and TRBJ2-7; tentatively, D is TRBD2 (6 bases). Trimming stripped 3 bases from V and 5 bases from J, with 14 bases between. The CDR3 spans 14 residues. Germline loops: CDR1 MDHEN, CDR2 SYDVKM.